This T cell receptor (beta chain) was profiled in a study of memory CD4+ T cells and cytomegalovirus serostatus. The wider study: Healthy Belgian adult donors included several CMV-positive and some 24 CMV-negative people.

Single viable CD3+CD4+CD8-CD45RO+ cells were sorted as the memory CD4+ T cells. After thawing, CD4+ T cells were positively selected. Regarding the study as a whole: The CMV-associated TCR signature appears largely within the CD4+ memory repertoire.

Concerning this clone: Its antigen is currently unknown.

Authors' data handling: After removing out-of-frame reads, millions of distinct TCRbeta sequences remained. Some clones are missing from TCRdb's copy, which holds only in-frame ones; the method was immunoSEQ multiplex PCR. Clonal size and the V and J genes are those of that table, whereas D and trimming came from the DNA. The table has about 80,000 clones, 65% to 85% seen once. The CDR3 has 13 residues. Germline V lookup: CDR1 MDHEN, CDR2 SYDVKM. V lost 7 bases, J lost 7 bases, and 13 bases lay in between. The TCR originated in an adult in good health and CMV-seronegative. Sequencing input: memory CD4+ T cells from blood. The chain couples TRBV28 to TRBJ1-4; maybe TRBD1 (6 bases). The CDR3 is CASKGGRSEKLFF. The CDR3 DNA reads TGTGCCAGCAAGGGGGGGCGCAGTGAAAAACTGTTTTTT.